One sample yielded the 21 T cell receptor beta chains listed below, sequenced in a study of shared clonotypes between healthy human individuals. Only CD45RO-negative cells positively selected for CCR7 counted as naive CD8 cells, so terminally differentiated effector memory CD45RA+ cells were excluded. The method was immunoSEQ multiplex PCR; TCRdb's version includes in-frame clones alone and lacks a portion of them. The table records 750,000 to 1,000,000 clones, roughly 92% of them present only once. Sequenced material: naive CD8+ T cells sorted from blood. These receptors originate from a man aged 30-40 years in good health.

The chain uses TRBV15 and TRBJ2-2; D gene uncertain. In germline, CDR1 is LNHNV, CDR2 YYDKDF (reference sequence). V lost 0 bases and J lost 2, with 13 bases in between. CDR3 length: 17 amino acids. The CDR3 region is CATSRDGLTLNTGELFF. The CDR3 nucleotides are TGTGCCACCAGCAGAGATGGGTTGACTTTAAACACCGGGGAGCTGTTTTTT.

CDR3 nucleotide sequence: TGTGCCAGCAGCTTGGCAAACCAGGGCCTTCGGGGGCAAGAGACCCAGTACTTC. This translates into CASSLANQGLRGQETQYF. The rearrangement joins TRBV5-6 to TRBJ2-5, with D possibly matching TRBD2 (6 bases). Germline assignment: CDR1 SGHDT and CDR2 YYEEEE. Trimming stripped 0 bases from V and 2 bases from J, with 20 bases between. CDR3 length equals 18 residues.

This rearrangement joins TRBV7-6 to TRBJ2-2; 7 nucleotides align to TRBD2. J lost 2 bases, V lost 3 bases, and 9 bases had no gene match. CDR1 and CDR2 (germline): SGHVS, FNYEAQ. The CDR3 is 17 residues long. The CDR3 nucleotides are TGTGCCAGCAGCTTTCCTTACAAGCGGGATAACACCGGGGAGCTGTTTTTT. It is translated as CASSFPYKRDNTGELFF. The full variable domain, rest sourced from reference TRBV7-6 and TRBJ2-2, is GAGVSQSPRYKVTKRGQDVALRCDPISGHVSLYWYRQALGQGPEFLTYFNYEAQQDKSGLPNDRFSAERPEGSISTLTIQRTEQRDSAMYRCASSFPYKRDNTGELFFGEGSRLTVL.

This rearrangement joins TRBV7-2 to TRBJ2-3, with D perhaps TRBD1 (6 bases). Germline V CDR1 and CDR2: SGHTA, FQGNSA. Trimming removed 0 bases from V and 6 bases from J, with 13 bases in between. This CDR3 region has 15 residues. CDR3 DNA: TGTGCCAGCAGCTTAGCAGGGGGAAGATCGGATACGCAGTATTTT. Amino acids: CASSLAGGRSDTQYF. The full variable domain, completed using reference TRBV7-2 and TRBJ2-3, is GAGVSQSPSNKVTEKGKDVELRCDPISGHTALYWYRQSLGQGLEFLIYFQGNSAPDKSGLPSDRFSAERTGGSVSTLTIQRTQQEDSAVYLCASSLAGGRSDTQYFGPGTRLTVL.

The J gene is TRBJ1-5, the V gene TRBV6-5; unclear D gene. V was pared by 6 bases and J by 0 bases, with 12 bases between. Germline values: CDR1 MNHEY, CDR2 SVGAGI. The CDR3 totals 15 residues. CDR3 DNA: TGTGCCAGCAGGCCAACAGTTTATAGCAATCAGCCCCAGCATTTT. It yields the protein CASRPTVYSNQPQHF.

The genes are TRBV5-5 and TRBJ2-7; D gene uncertain. Germline values: CDR1 SGHKS, CDR2 YYEKEE (reference sequence). V lost 0 bases and J 1 base, leaving 8 bases between the germline ends. The CDR3 runs 14 residues. The chain's CDR3 is CASSLERASYEQYF. The CDR3 DNA sequence: TGTGCCAGCAGCTTGGAACGGGCGTCCTACGAGCAGTACTTC. The variable domain in full, completed from reference TRBV5-5 and TRBJ2-7, reads DAGVTQSPTHLIKTRGQQVTLRCSPISGHKSVSWYQQVLGQGPQFIFQYYEKEERGRGNFPDRFSARQFPNYSSELNVNALLLGDSALYLCASSLERASYEQYFGPGTRLTVT.

The V call is TRBV4-3, the J call TRBJ2-1; D is undetermined. Per germline, CDR1 LGHNA and CDR2 YSLEER. The V end lost 0 bases, the J end lost 4 bases, and 16 bases lay between the germline ends. The CDR3 runs to 17 residues. The CDR3 coding sequence is TGCGCCAGCAGCCAAGATTTCAGCCCAGGAACATACAATGAGCAGTTCTTC. This sequence encodes CASSQDFSPGTYNEQFF.

V and J are TRBV30 and TRBJ2-7; possibly TRBD2 for D (6 bases). Trimming removed 5 bases from V and 0 bases from J, with 8 bases in between. Per the germline V gene, CDR1 is GTSNPN and CDR2 is SVGIG (reference sequence). The CDR3 totals 12 residues. The CDR3 is CAWATSSYEQYF. Here the CDR3 DNA reads TGTGCCTGGGCGACTAGCTCCTACGAGCAGTACTTC.

The V gene is TRBV5-1, the J gene TRBJ2-3; D is undetermined. The CDR3 extends over 16 amino acids. V dropped 7 bases and J dropped 1 base, with 19 bases sitting between them. The V gene's germline CDR1 is SGHRS and CDR2 YFSETQ. This CDR3 reads CASRSGPEHGTDTQYF. CDR3 bases: TGCGCCAGCCGTTCGGGCCCCGAGCACGGCACAGATACGCAGTATTTT.

The J gene is TRBJ1-4, the V gene TRBV28, with 11 bases fitting TRBD1. V shed 3 bases, J shed 0 bases, and the junction held 3 bases outside the gene matches. This CDR3 spans 17 amino acids. Germline lookup yields CDR1 MDHEN and CDR2 SYDVKM. This CDR3 reads CASSLGTGGSTNEKLFF. The CDR3 nucleotides read TGTGCCAGCAGTTTGGGGACAGGGGGTTCAACTAATGAAAAACTGTTTTTT.

The rearrangement links TRBV7-3 to TRBJ2-1; no clear D gene. The CDR3 contains 18 residues. CDR1 is SGHTA and CDR2 is FQGTGA in the germline V gene. V dropped 0 bases and J dropped 4 bases, with 19 bases sitting between them. CDR3 DNA: TGTGCCAGCAGCTTAACAATCCCAGCCTCATTTGGTTACAATGAGCAGTTCTTC. Amino acids: CASSLTIPASFGYNEQFF.

This rearrangement joins TRBV2 to TRBJ2-3; D is ambiguous. The CDR3 spans 10 residues. Per germline, CDR1 SNHLY and CDR2 FYNNEI. Trimming removed 1 base from V and 7 bases from J, with 0 bases in between. Here the CDR3 reads CASSEDTQYF. For the CDR3, the DNA is TGTGCCAGCAGTGAAGATACGCAGTATTTT. The complete variable domain, with remaining parts taken from reference TRBV2 and TRBJ2-3, reads EPEVTQTPSHQVTQMGQEVILRCVPISNHLYFYWYRQILGQKVEFLVSFYNNEISEKSEIFDDQFSVERPDGSNFTLKIRSTKLEDSAMYFCASSEDTQYFGPGTRLTVL.

V is TRBV7-8 and J is TRBJ2-7; 9 bases agree with TRBD2. Germline V lookup: CDR1 SGHVS, CDR2 FQNEAQ. V shed 5 bases and J 6 bases; nucleotides not matched to a gene: 14. The CDR3 is made up of 16 amino acids. Here the CDR3 DNA reads TGTGCCAGCAGCCCTCCGGGTAGCGGGAGTCGGGGCGAGCAGTACTTC. This encodes CASSPPGSGSRGEQYF.

The chain joins TRBV27 to TRBJ2-7, with a tentative D call TRBD2 (8 bases). V dropped 1 base and J dropped 0 bases, with 13 bases sitting between them. Germline assignment: CDR1 MNHEY and CDR2 SMNVEV (reference sequence). The CDR3 length is 16 residues. The chain's CDR3 is CASSLFSGDSSYEQYF. The DNA of the CDR3 is TGTGCCAGCAGTTTATTTAGCGGGGACAGCTCCTACGAGCAGTACTTC.

The V and J genes are TRBV7-9 and TRBJ2-1; 11 nucleotides align to TRBD2. The germline V gene encodes CDR1 SEHNR and CDR2 FQNEAQ (reference sequence). The CDR3 is 16 amino acids. The ends lost 5 bases at V and 5 bases at J; junction bases unmatched: 8. CDR3: CASSRTGTSGHNEQFF. CDR3 coding DNA: TGTGCCAGCAGCCGGACCGGGACTAGCGGTCACAATGAGCAGTTCTTC.

CDR3 DNA: TGTGCCACGGGACTAGCGGGAAACACCGGGGAGCTGTTTTTT. This sequence encodes CATGLAGNTGELFF. The gene calls are TRBV10-3 and TRBJ2-2, with 13 bases aligning to TRBD2. V dropped 10 bases and J dropped 2; count of bases not matched to a gene: 1. This CDR3 spans 14 amino acids. Germline CDR1 reads ENHRY; CDR2 reads SYGVKD.

The chain employs TRBV5-1 and TRBJ1-1; a possible D gene is TRBD1 (5 bases). This CDR3 has 15 residues. V lost 1 base and J 3 bases, leaving 13 bases between the germline ends. The V gene's germline CDR1 is SGHRS and CDR2 YFSETQ. The CDR3 protein is CASSLLTPGDTEAFF. For the CDR3, the DNA is TGCGCCAGCAGCTTGTTGACTCCGGGGGACACTGAAGCTTTCTTT.

The chain recombines TRBV5-6 with TRBJ2-7; possibly TRBD1 or TRBD2 for D (5 bases each). This CDR3 is 12 amino acids long. Germline CDR1 reads SGHDT; CDR2 reads YYEEEE. V dropped 3 bases and J dropped 6 bases, with 10 bases sitting between them. CDR3 protein: CASSSGTGEQYF. CDR3 in DNA: TGTGCCAGCAGCTCAGGGACGGGCGAGCAGTACTTC.

The genes are TRBV7-6 and TRBJ2-4; the D gene could be TRBD1 or TRBD2 (5 bases each). Germline CDR1 is SGHVS and CDR2 is FNYEAQ. The CDR3 length is 16 residues. Trimming stripped 5 bases from V and 0 bases from J, with 14 bases between. The CDR3 DNA is TGTGCCAGCAGCCCCACCTTTGGGGGAGCCAAAAACATTCAGTACTTC. Translated: CASSPTFGGAKNIQYF.

This chain links TRBV7-9 with TRBJ2-3; the D is unclear. This CDR3 is 16 amino acids long. Germline CDR1 is SEHNR and CDR2 is FQNEAQ (reference sequence). V was trimmed by 1 base and J by 4 bases, leaving 15 bases between them. DNA for the CDR3: TGTGCCAGCAGCTTAGTGGCTGGCACTGGGTCAGATACGCAGTATTTT. This sequence encodes CASSLVAGTGSDTQYF. Filled out from reference TRBV7-9 and TRBJ2-3, the complete variable domain reads DTGVSQNPRHKITKRGQNVTFRCDPISEHNRLYWYRQTLGQGPEFLTYFQNEAQLEKSRLLSDRFSAERPKGSFSTLEIQRTEQGDSAMYLCASSLVAGTGSDTQYFGPGTRLTVL.

The chain employs TRBV27 and TRBJ1-1; TRBD1 is a possible D gene (5 bases). The CDR3 consists of 14 residues. The germline V and J ends were trimmed by 3 bases and 4 bases, with 12 bases remaining between them. The germline CDR1 and CDR2 sequences are MNHEY and SMNVEV (reference sequence). Written as DNA, the CDR3 is TGTGCCAGCAGTTTTCTAGGGGATTCCACTGAAGCTTTCTTT. Its protein is CASSFLGDSTEAFF.